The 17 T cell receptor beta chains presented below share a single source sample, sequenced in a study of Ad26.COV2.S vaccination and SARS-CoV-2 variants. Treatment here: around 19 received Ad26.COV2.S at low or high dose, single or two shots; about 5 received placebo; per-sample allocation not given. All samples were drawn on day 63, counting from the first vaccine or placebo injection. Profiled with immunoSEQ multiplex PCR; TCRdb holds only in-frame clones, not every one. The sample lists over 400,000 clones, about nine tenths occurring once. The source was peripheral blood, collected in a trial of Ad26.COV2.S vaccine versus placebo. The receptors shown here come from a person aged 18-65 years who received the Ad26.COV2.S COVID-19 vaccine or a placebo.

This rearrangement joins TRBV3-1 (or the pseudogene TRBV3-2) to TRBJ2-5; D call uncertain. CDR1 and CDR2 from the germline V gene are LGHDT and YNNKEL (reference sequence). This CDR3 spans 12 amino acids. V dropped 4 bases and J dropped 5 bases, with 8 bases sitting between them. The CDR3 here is CASSPRRETQYF. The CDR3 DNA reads TGTGCCAGCAGCCCCCGACGGGAGACCCAGTACTTC.

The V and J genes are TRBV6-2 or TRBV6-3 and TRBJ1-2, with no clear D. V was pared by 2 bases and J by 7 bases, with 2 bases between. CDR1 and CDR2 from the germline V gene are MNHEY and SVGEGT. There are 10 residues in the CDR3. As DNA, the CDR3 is TGTGCCAGCAGTTACGTTGGCTACACCTTC. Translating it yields CASSYVGYTF.

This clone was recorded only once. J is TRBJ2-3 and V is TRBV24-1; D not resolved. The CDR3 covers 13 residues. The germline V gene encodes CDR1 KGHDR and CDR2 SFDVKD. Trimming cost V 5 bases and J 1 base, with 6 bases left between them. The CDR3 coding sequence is TGTGCCACCAGTGGGGTAGGCACAGATACGCAGTATTTT. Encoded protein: CATSGVGTDTQYF.

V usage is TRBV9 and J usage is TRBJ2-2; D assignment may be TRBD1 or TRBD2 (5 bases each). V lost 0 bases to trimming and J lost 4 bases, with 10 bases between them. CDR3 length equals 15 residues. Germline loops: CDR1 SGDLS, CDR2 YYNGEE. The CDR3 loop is CASSVGGTGTGELFF. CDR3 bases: TGTGCCAGCAGCGTAGGGGGGACCGGCACCGGGGAGCTGTTTTTT.

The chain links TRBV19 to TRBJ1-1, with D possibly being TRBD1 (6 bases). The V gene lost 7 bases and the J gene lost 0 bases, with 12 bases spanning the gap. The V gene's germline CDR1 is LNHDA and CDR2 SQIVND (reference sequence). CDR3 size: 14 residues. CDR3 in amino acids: CASNLQGMNTEAFF. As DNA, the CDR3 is TGTGCCAGTAACTTGCAGGGGATGAACACTGAAGCTTTCTTT.

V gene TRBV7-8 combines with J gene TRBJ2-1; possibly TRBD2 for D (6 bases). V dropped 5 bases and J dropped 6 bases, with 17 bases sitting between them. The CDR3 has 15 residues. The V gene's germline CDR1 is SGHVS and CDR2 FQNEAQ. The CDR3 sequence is CASSPLEASANEQFF. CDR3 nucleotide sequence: TGTGCCAGCAGCCCCCTCGAGGCTAGCGCCAATGAGCAGTTCTTC.

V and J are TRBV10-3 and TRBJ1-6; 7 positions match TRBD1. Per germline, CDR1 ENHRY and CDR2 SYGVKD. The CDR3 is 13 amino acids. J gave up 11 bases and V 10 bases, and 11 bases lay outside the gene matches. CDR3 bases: TGTGCCAGCCTAGGACAGGCTGGGGCACCCCTCCACTTT. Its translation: CASLGQAGAPLHF.

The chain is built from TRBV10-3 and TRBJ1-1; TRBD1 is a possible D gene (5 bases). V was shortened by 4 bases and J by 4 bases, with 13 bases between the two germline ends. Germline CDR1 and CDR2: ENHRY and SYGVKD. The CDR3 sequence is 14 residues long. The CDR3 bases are TGTGCCATCAGTGGGGGGACTGGGGGCACTGAAGCTTTCTTT. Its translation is CAISGGTGGTEAFF.

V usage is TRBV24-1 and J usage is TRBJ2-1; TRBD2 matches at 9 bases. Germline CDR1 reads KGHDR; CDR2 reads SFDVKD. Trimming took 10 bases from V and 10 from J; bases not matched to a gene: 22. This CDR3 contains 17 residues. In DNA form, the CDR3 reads TGTGCCACTCCAACTCGTATTTCTCGCGGGGGGGCGGGAGAGCAGTTCTTC. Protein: CATPTRISRGGAGEQFF.

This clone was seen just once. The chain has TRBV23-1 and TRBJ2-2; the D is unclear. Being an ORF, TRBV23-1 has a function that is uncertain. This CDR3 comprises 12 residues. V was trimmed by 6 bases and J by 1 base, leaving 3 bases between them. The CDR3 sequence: CASRRNTGELFF. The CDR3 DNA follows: TGCGCCAGCAGAAGGAACACCGGGGAGCTGTTTTTT.

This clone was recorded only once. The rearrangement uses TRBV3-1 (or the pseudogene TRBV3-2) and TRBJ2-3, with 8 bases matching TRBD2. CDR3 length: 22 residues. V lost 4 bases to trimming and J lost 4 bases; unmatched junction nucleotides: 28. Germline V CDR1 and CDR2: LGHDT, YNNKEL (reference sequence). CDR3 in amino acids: CASSPPQSPASNLAGTADTQYF. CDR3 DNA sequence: TGTGCCAGCAGCCCACCCCAATCCCCAGCATCAAATTTAGCGGGGACGGCAGATACGCAGTATTTT.

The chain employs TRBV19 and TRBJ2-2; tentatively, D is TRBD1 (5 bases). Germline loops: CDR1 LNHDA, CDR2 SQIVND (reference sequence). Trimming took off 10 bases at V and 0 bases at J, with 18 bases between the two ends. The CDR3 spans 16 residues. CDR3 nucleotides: TGTGCCACCCCAAGGTTGGACATTGCGAACACCGGGGAGCTGTTTTTT. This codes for CATPRLDIANTGELFF.

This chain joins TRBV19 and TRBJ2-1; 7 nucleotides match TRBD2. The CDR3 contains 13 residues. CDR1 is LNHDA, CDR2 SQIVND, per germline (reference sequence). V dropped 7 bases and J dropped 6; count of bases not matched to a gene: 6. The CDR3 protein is CASTGGGVNEQFF. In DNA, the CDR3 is TGTGCCAGTACTGGGGGGGGAGTCAATGAGCAGTTCTTC.

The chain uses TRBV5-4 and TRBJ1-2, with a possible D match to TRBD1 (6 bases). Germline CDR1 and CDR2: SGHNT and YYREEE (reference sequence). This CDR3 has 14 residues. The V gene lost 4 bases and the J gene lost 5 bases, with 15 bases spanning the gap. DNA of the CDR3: TGTGCCAGCAGCCCCGTCGGACAGCTATATGGCTACACCTTC. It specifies CASSPVGQLYGYTF.

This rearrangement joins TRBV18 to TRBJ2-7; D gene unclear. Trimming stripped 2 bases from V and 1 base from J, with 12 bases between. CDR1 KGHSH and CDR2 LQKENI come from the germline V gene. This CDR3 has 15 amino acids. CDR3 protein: CASSPGKGGSYEQYF. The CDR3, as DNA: TGTGCCAGCTCACCAGGAAAGGGTGGGTCCTACGAGCAGTACTTC.

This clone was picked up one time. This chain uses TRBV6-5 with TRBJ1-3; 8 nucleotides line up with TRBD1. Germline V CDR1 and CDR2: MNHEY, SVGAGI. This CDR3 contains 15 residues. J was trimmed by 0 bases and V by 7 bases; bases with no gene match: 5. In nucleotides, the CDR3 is TGTGCCAGCAACTGGGACAGGACCTCTGGAAACACCATATATTTT. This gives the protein CASNWDRTSGNTIYF.

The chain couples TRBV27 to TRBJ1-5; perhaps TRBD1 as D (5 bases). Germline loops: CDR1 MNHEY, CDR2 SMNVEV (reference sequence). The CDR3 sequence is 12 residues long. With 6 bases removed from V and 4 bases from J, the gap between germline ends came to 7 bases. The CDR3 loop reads CASREGNQPQHF. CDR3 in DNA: TGTGCCAGCAGAGAGGGGAATCAGCCCCAGCATTTT.